These 19 T cell receptor beta chains share one sample of origin, sequenced in a study of glioma-infiltrating T cells. Using RNA template, CDR3s of TCR alpha and beta were amplified with iRepertoire arm-PCR. TCRdb independently ran MiXCR on the multiplex PCR reads; one entry per CDR3 protein. The table lists about 110,000 distinct CDR3 sequences, about 25% of them singletons. The sequencing input was glioma tissue, nonneoplastic brain tissue, or PBMCs (not recorded which). The receptors stem from a human donor with low-grade glioma or glioblastoma, undergoing nonglioma brain surgery, or in good health (not recorded which).

The V gene is TRBV9, the J gene TRBJ2-5, with unresolved D. This CDR3 region has 19 residues. V was trimmed by 3 bases and J by 0 bases, leaving 24 bases between them. Germline V gene lookup returns CDR1 SGDLS and CDR2 YYNGEE. The DNA for the CDR3 is TGTGCCAGCAGCGGTGCTTCAACCCAACAGAACTCGTACCAAGAGACCCAGTACTTC. Its translation is CASSGASTQQNSYQETQYF.

This clonotype was counted a single time. One end of the junction fails to match germline, which may point to a read error. The chain employs TRBV7-2 and TRBJ1-6, with TRBD1 identical over 9 bases. Germline loops: CDR1 SGHTA, CDR2 FQGNSA. The length of the CDR3 is 15 residues. The CDR3 region is CASRPGGQGFSPPHF. CDR3 DNA: TGCGCCAGCAGGCCCGGGGGACAGGGTTTTTCACCCCCCCACTTT.

This clonotype has a count of ten or more. The gene calls are TRBV27 and TRBJ1-1; possible D gene TRBD1, 5 bases. CDR1 is MNHEY, CDR2 SMNVEV, per germline (reference sequence). Deletions cut 6 bases from V and 0 bases from J, with 20 bases between. CDR3 length: 17 amino acids. The CDR3, as DNA: TGTGCCAGCAGCCGGGGGTTAACGGGAGGGGTGAACACTGAAGCTTTCTTT. Its translation: CASSRGLTGGVNTEAFF.

The chain recombines TRBV2 with TRBJ2-1; TRBD1 or TRBD2 may be the D gene (5 bases each). Germline CDR1 reads SNHLY; CDR2 reads FYNNEI. V lost 5 bases and J 8 bases, leaving 16 bases between the germline ends. This CDR3 region has 14 residues. The CDR3 is CASSQSPGRYEQFF. CDR3 nucleotides: TGTGCCAGCAGTCAATCCCCGGGGCGCTATGAGCAGTTCTTC.

This clonotype was observed at least ten times. The chain couples TRBV18 to TRBJ1-1; no reliable D call. This CDR3 spans 14 amino acids. Germline loops: CDR1 KGHSH, CDR2 LQKENI. The germline V and J ends were trimmed by 4 bases and 4 bases, with 13 bases remaining between them. CDR3 protein: CASSLERGTTEAFF. CDR3 in DNA: TGTGCCAGCTCACTCGAGCGGGGTACCACTGAAGCTTTCTTT.

The J gene is TRBJ2-5, the V gene TRBV12-3 or TRBV12-4; 8 nucleotides match TRBD1. CDR3 length: 15 amino acids. J gave up 2 bases and V 4 bases, and 6 bases lay outside the gene matches. For the CDR3, the DNA is TGTGCCAGCAGTTCAGTGACAGGGGCACAAGAGACCCAGTACTTC. This sequence encodes CASSSVTGAQETQYF.

For this clonotype: One junction end does not reproduce the germline sequence, and a read error may be involved. CDR3 nucleotides: TGTGCCAGAAGTGCGGCGGGACAGTACAATGAGGAGTTCTTC. Translation gives CARSAAGQYNEEFF. The chain carries TRBV2 and TRBJ2-1; D is perhaps TRBD1 (7 bases). This CDR3 contains 14 residues. The germline gives CDR1 SNHLY, CDR2 FYNNEI.

For this clonotype: This clone may be a read error of a much larger clone one base away. This chain connects TRBV12-3 or TRBV12-4 to TRBJ1-1, with D unresolved. The CDR3 loop spans 13 amino acids. The V gene lost 6 bases and the J gene lost 1 base, with 9 bases spanning the gap. In DNA form, the CDR3 reads TGTGCCAGCAGGTTGATCCAGAACACTGAAGCTTTCTTT. It translates to CASRLIQNTEAFF.

This chain connects TRBV6-2 or TRBV6-3 to TRBJ2-5, with 8 bases aligning to TRBD2. The CDR3 is 14 residues long. Germline CDR1 is MNHEY and CDR2 is SVGEGT. J lost 4 bases, V lost 8 bases, and 9 bases had no gene match. Written as DNA, the CDR3 is TGTGCCAGCCGTCCTAGCGGGTTGGGAGAGACCCAGTACTTC. Translating gives CASRPSGLGETQYF.

This clonotype was detected a few times. The J gene is TRBJ1-3, the V gene TRBV2; no clear D gene. The CDR3 extends over 14 amino acids. The ends were cut back, 7 bases at V and 0 bases at J, with 10 bases in the middle. Germline V gene data show CDR1 as SNHLY and CDR2 as FYNNEI. The CDR3 nucleotides are TGTGCCAGCATCCAAGATCCCTCTGGAAACACCATATATTTT. As protein: CASIQDPSGNTIYF.

This clonotype was counted ten times or more. The V gene is TRBV24-1, the J gene TRBJ2-3; 12 bases map to TRBD2. Germline CDR1 KGHDR, CDR2 SFDVKD. Losses at the gene ends were 5 bases for V and 0 bases for J; bases not matched to a gene: 5. CDR3 length equals 17 residues. CDR3 residues: CATSGRTSGISTDTQYF. As DNA, the CDR3 is TGTGCCACCAGTGGCCGGACTAGCGGGATTAGCACAGATACGCAGTATTTT.

This clonotype was observed many times. V gene TRBV10-3 combines with J gene TRBJ1-5; possible D gene TRBD1, 6 bases. V was trimmed by 3 bases and J by 8 bases, leaving 8 bases between them. Looked up from germline, CDR1 is ENHRY and CDR2 is SYGVKD. The length of the CDR3 is 12 residues. The CDR3 loop is CAISETGKPQHF. In DNA, the CDR3 is TGTGCCATCAGTGAAACAGGGAAGCCCCAGCATTTT.

This clonotype has a count of ten or more. J is TRBJ1-5 and V is TRBV2; 9 bases fit TRBD1. CDR1 SNHLY and CDR2 FYNNEI come from the germline V gene. Trimming removed 5 bases from V and 4 bases from J; junction bases left unmatched: 9. The CDR3 is 16 residues long. CDR3 amino acids: CASSKSGQGGNQPQHF. CDR3 nucleotides: TGTGCCAGCAGTAAATCGGGACAGGGCGGGAATCAGCCCCAGCATTTT.

This clonotype came up many times. The chain joins TRBV7-2 to TRBJ1-6, with 8 bases that match TRBD1. After removal of 5 bases from V and 7 bases from J, the junction contained 4 bases not matched to a gene. The CDR3 consists of 14 residues. Looked up from germline, CDR1 is SGHTA and CDR2 is FQGNSA. Written as DNA, the CDR3 is TGTGCCAGCAGCCACGGGACAGGAAATTCACCCCTCCACTTT. It yields the protein CASSHGTGNSPLHF.

Worth noting for this clonotype: This may be a read error: a much more frequent sequence differs by one nucleotide. V gene TRBV10-2 combines with J gene TRBJ1-1; no firm D call. Trimming took 9 bases from V and 5 from J, leaving 16 bases between them. Looked up from germline, CDR1 is WSHSY and CDR2 is SAAADI. The CDR3 sequence is 13 residues long. This CDR3 is CASKQPQVTEAFF. The CDR3 bases are TGCGCCAGTAAACAACCTCAGGTAACTGAAGCTTTCTTT.

This clonotype was detected only a few times. The chain has TRBV12-3 or TRBV12-4 and TRBJ2-1, with 11 bases fitting TRBD2. V lost 5 bases, J lost 4 bases, and 10 bases stayed unmatched. The CDR3 is 17 amino acids. The CDR3 reads CASSPQNLAGGYNEQFF. CDR3 coding DNA: TGTGCCAGCAGTCCCCAAAATCTAGCGGGAGGTTACAATGAGCAGTTCTTC.

Of note for this clonotype: Being one base from a much bigger clone, this may be a read error. The chain combines TRBV4-3 with TRBJ2-2; D ambiguous. The V end was cut by 1 base, the J end by 6 bases, with 12 bases between. CDR3 length: 15 residues. Germline V gene lookup returns CDR1 LGHNA and CDR2 YSLEER. CDR3 sequence: CASSQANSESGELFF. Written as DNA, the CDR3 is TGCGCCAGCAGCCAAGCCAACAGCGAGTCCGGGGAGCTGTTTTTT.

The chain recombines TRBV19 with TRBJ2-1; 9 bases line up with TRBD2. The CDR3 has 15 residues. Germline values: CDR1 LNHDA, CDR2 SQIVND (reference sequence). The ends lost 5 bases at V and 6 bases at J; junction bases unmatched: 8. CDR3 in amino acids: CASSYTAGGINEQFF. The DNA for the CDR3 is TGTGCCAGTAGTTACACAGCGGGAGGTATCAATGAGCAGTTCTTC.

This clonotype was picked up many times. The CDR3 nucleotides read TGTGCCAGCAGCCCGCCCCCGGGAGGGAAGAATGAGCAGTTCTTC. Amino acid sequence: CASSPPPGGKNEQFF. This chain links TRBV5-5 with TRBJ2-1; 8 positions agree with TRBD2. The CDR3 is made up of 15 amino acids. Germline CDR1 is SGHKS and CDR2 is YYEKEE (reference sequence). Losses at the gene ends were 4 bases for V and 7 bases for J; bases not matched to a gene: 10.